The clone carrying this T cell receptor beta chain was seen a handful of times. Its antigen is currently unknown. Extracted from the samples, RNA was reverse transcribed into cDNA to serve as the sequencing template. The repertoire was sequenced with immunoSEQ multiplex PCR; TCRdb's copy has only in-frame clones and lacks some. The sample contains roughly 230,000 clones, 43% of which appear only once. Unmatched junction bases numbered 6, after V lost 8 bases and J lost 4 bases. This CDR3 contains 13 residues. Germline values: CDR1 MGHDK, CDR2 SYGVNS. Treatment: oral pan-JAK inhibitor, 5-10 mg twice daily. The entry originates in a study of CD8+ T cells in alopecia areata. Whole-study context: The study gave treated patients oral tofacitinib at 5 to 10 mg twice daily. After 6 to 18 months of tofacitinib, follow-up continued 6 months off drug. The study's findings and limits: Tofacitinib produced a significant decrease in scalp clonality and in expanded CD8+ clones among the top 100. Mice showed clearer TCR sharing than patients did, a gap that was possibly HLA-related.

The receptor was derived from a human donor with alopecia areata. The V call is TRBV25-1, the J call TRBJ2-7; 9 positions agree with TRBD2. Sequencing used CD4+ T cells sorted from blood, obtained at approximately week 36, from a patient treated with tofacitinib. CDR3 protein: CASSASGTYEQYF. The CDR3 DNA sequence: TGTGCCAGCTCGGCTAGCGGGACGTACGAGCAGTACTTC.